What follows are 13 T cell receptor beta chains derived from one specimen sequenced in a study of human T cells and chemical hapten exposure. Time point in this sample: pre-sensitization, week 0. Described treatment: therapeutic diphenylcyclopropenone sensitization with weekly scalp DPC. In TCRdb, the RACE reads were re-called with MiXCR into one record per CDR3 protein. The table shows about 89,000 distinct CDR3 sequences, with 9.5% to 14% occurring only once. The specimen was whole blood, collected in connection with sensitization to the hapten diphenylcyclopropenone (DPC). The receptor set was obtained from a woman aged 60-75 years with alopecia areata. Some clones in this sample may be carry-over from other donors' samples.

This clonotype was recorded a few times. The V call is TRBV4-1, the J call TRBJ2-1, with 7 nucleotides matching TRBD1. With V trimmed by 5 bases and J by 8 bases, 12 bases remained unmatched. CDR3 size: 15 residues. Germline-derived CDR1 and CDR2 are MGHRA and YSYEKL. The CDR3 loop is CASSNRQGSVDEQFF. In DNA form, the CDR3 reads TGCGCCAGCAGCAACCGACAGGGATCTGTAGATGAGCAGTTCTTC.

This clonotype has more than one count but fewer than ten. V gene TRBV12-3 or TRBV12-4 combines with J gene TRBJ2-7, with D perhaps TRBD1 (6 bases). Trimming cost V 5 bases and J 6 bases, with 11 bases left between them. The CDR3 runs to 12 residues. DNA of the CDR3: TGTGCCAGCAGTCGGCAGGGGTTCGAGCAGTACTTC. Translated: CASSRQGFEQYF.

The table lists this clonotype with many counts. Possible read error: a much larger clone is one base away. This chain joins TRBV29-1 and TRBJ2-1, with 10 bases fitting TRBD2. CDR1 and CDR2 from the germline V gene are SQVTM and ANQGSEA. This CDR3 spans 14 amino acids. V shed 5 bases and J 4 bases; nucleotides not matched to a gene: 5. The chain's CDR3 is CSVTSGKTYNEQFF. The CDR3 bases are TGCAGCGTTACTAGCGGGAAAACGTACAATGAGCAGTTCTTC.

This clonotype was observed many times. The V gene is TRBV29-1, the J gene TRBJ1-2; 8 positions match TRBD1. This CDR3 contains 15 residues. V lost 0 bases and J lost 4; bases outside the gene matches: 7. Germline CDR1 reads SQVTM; CDR2 reads ANQGSEA. Written as DNA, the CDR3 is TGCAGCGTTGAAGAATCAGGGGGCCCCGTCTATGGCTACACCTTC. Amino acids: CSVEESGGPVYGYTF.

This clonotype was detected a few times. V usage is TRBV12-3 or TRBV12-4 and J usage is TRBJ2-7; D possibly matches TRBD1 or TRBD2 (5 bases each). The length of the CDR3 is 13 residues. Trimming took off 3 bases at V and 1 base at J, with 7 bases between the two ends. In DNA form, the CDR3 reads TGTGCCAGCAGTTTCAGGGAGTCCTACGAGCAGTACTTC. Protein product: CASSFRESYEQYF.

V is TRBV7-8 and J is TRBJ2-7; no clear D gene. V shed 5 bases and J shed 4 bases, with 15 bases lying between them. The length of the CDR3 is 14 residues. Germline lookup yields CDR1 SGHVS and CDR2 FQNEAQ. The CDR3 loop is CASSPRPGPYEQYF. The CDR3 bases are TGTGCCAGCAGCCCCCGGCCGGGCCCTTACGAGCAGTACTTC.

Remarks on this clonotype: A much larger clone sits a single nucleotide away, making a read error possible. The chain employs TRBV18 and TRBJ2-7; D gene ambiguous. CDR1 and CDR2 (germline): KGHSH, LQKENI. V gave up 5 bases and J gave up 0 bases, with 14 bases separating them. This CDR3 region has 15 residues. In DNA form, the CDR3 reads TGTGCCAGCTCAGCAACCCAGACGGCCTCCTACGAGCAGTACTTC. Encoded protein: CASSATQTASYEQYF. Together with reference TRBV18 and TRBJ2-7, the CDR3 gives the full variable domain: NAGVMQNPRHLVRRRGQEARLRCSPMKGHSHVYWYRQLPEEGLKFMVYLQKENIIDESGMPKERFSAEFPKEGPSILRIQQVVRGDSAAYFCASSATQTASYEQYFGPGTRLTVT.

This clonotype was detected many times. The V call is TRBV6-2 or TRBV6-3, the J call TRBJ1-4, with TRBD1 matching over 7 bases. The germline CDR1 and CDR2 sequences are MNHEY and SVGEGT. This CDR3 is built from 15 residues. With 6 bases clipped from V and 8 bases from J, the junction kept 12 bases outside the gene matches. This CDR3 is CASSHITGVGEKLFF. In DNA, the CDR3 is TGTGCCAGCAGCCACATTACAGGGGTAGGGGAAAAACTGTTTTTT.

The chain is built from TRBV3-1 and TRBJ2-5; TRBD1 agrees at 8 bases. The CDR3 totals 14 residues. After removal of 4 bases from V and 3 bases from J, the junction contained 4 bases not matched to a gene. Germline CDR1 reads LGHDT; CDR2 reads YNNKEL (reference sequence). CDR3 sequence: CASSRQGLKETQYF. For the CDR3, the DNA is TGTGCCAGCAGCCGACAGGGGCTAAAAGAGACCCAGTACTTC.

The sample holds a few counts of this clonotype. This chain uses TRBV19 with TRBJ2-5; 13 positions agree with TRBD2. Germline V gene sequence: CDR1 LNHDA, CDR2 SQIVND (reference sequence). The CDR3 extends over 19 amino acids. The V segment lost 4 bases and the J segment 0 bases; nucleotides outside the gene matches: 11. The CDR3 here is CASSTGLAGNLLYQETQYF. DNA for the CDR3: TGTGCCAGTAGTACGGGACTAGCGGGGAACTTACTGTACCAAGAGACCCAGTACTTC. Full variable domain (outside the CDR3, taken from reference TRBV19 and TRBJ2-5): DGGITQSPKYLFRKEGQNVTLSCEQNLNHDAMYWYRQDPGQGLRLIYYSQIVNDFQKGDIAEGYSVSREKKESFPLTVTSAQKNPTAFYLCASSTGLAGNLLYQETQYFGPGTRLLVL.

This chain uses TRBV29-1 with TRBJ2-7; D not certain. Germline CDR1 SQVTM, CDR2 ANQGSEA. CDR3 length: 11 amino acids. Trimming shortened V by 3 bases and J by 3 bases, and 6 bases separated the two germline ends. CDR3 DNA sequence: TGCAGCGTTGATTTGGACTACGAGCAGTACTTC. This translates into CSVDLDYEQYF.

This clonotype was picked up many times. This chain links TRBV12-3 or TRBV12-4 with TRBJ2-1; 10 positions agree with TRBD1. The CDR3 consists of 15 residues. V lost 5 bases to trimming and J lost 4 bases; unmatched junction nucleotides: 5. The CDR3 here is CASSPRQGAYNEQFF. As DNA, the CDR3 is TGTGCCAGCAGTCCCCGACAGGGGGCGTACAATGAGCAGTTCTTC.

This clonotype came up many times. This chain uses TRBV5-1 with TRBJ2-5; 10 bases align to TRBD2. V was clipped by 3 bases and J by 0 bases; unmatched bases: 2. CDR1 SGHRS and CDR2 YFSETQ come from the germline V gene. The CDR3 runs 15 residues. This CDR3 reads CASSSGLANQETQYF. In nucleotides, the CDR3 is TGCGCCAGCAGCTCGGGACTAGCGAACCAAGAGACCCAGTACTTC. Full variable domain (remainder filled in from reference TRBV5-1 and TRBJ2-5): KAGVTQTPRYLIKTRGQQVTLSCSPISGHRSVSWYQQTPGQGLQFLFEYFSETQRNKGNFPGRFSGRQFSNSRSEMNVSTLELGDSALYLCASSSGLANQETQYFGPGTRLLVL.